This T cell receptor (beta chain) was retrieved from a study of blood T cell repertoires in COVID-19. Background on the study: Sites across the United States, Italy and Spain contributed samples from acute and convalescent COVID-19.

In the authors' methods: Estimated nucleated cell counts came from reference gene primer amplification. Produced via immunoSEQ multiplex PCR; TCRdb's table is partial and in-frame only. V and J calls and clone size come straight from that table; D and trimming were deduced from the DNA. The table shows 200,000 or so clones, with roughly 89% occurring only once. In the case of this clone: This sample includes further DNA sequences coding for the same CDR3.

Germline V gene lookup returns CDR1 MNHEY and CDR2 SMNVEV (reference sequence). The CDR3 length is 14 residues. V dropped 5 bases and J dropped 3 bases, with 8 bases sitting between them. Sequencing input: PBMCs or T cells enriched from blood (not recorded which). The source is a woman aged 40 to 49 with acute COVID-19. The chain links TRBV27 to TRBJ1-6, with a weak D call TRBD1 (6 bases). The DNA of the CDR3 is TGTGCCAGCAGTCCGACAGGCTATAATTCACCCCTCCACTTT. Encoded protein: CASSPTGYNSPLHF.